This passage covers 20 T cell receptor beta chains from one sample sequenced in a study of T cell responses to AZD1222 COVID-19 vaccine. Assay used: immunoSEQ multiplex PCR; TCRdb lists only in-frame clones, some missing. The sample includes roughly 97,000 clones, about 88% of them seen just once. Sequences were derived from peripheral blood, sampled on day 0 of AZD1222 vaccination. The source is an adult in good health.

This chain joins TRBV18 and TRBJ1-5; D unclear. Trimming took 3 bases from V and 3 from J, leaving 9 bases between them. CDR1 is KGHSH and CDR2 is LQKENI in the germline V gene. The CDR3 totals 14 residues. In nucleotides, the CDR3 is TGTGCCAGCTCACCCGACGGAATCAATCAGCCCCAGCATTTT. Protein sequence: CASSPDGINQPQHF.

The chain carries TRBV3-1 (or the pseudogene TRBV3-2) and TRBJ1-1; D possibly corresponds to TRBD1 (6 bases). V was clipped by 0 bases and J by 4 bases, with 12 bases between them. This CDR3 has 15 residues. Per germline, CDR1 LGHDT and CDR2 YNNKEL (reference sequence). CDR3 sequence: CASSQEDRRGTEAFF. The CDR3 coding sequence is TGTGCCAGCAGCCAAGAGGACAGAAGGGGCACTGAAGCTTTCTTT.

The V call is TRBV29-1, the J call TRBJ1-4; D call uncertain. Trimming cost V 4 bases and J 5 bases, with 14 bases left between them. Germline CDR1 SQVTM, CDR2 ANQGSEA. The CDR3 length is 14 residues. This chain's CDR3 is CSVVFSNGNEKLFF. The CDR3 DNA is TGCAGCGTTGTGTTTAGTAACGGGAATGAAAAACTGTTTTTT.

V gene TRBV3-1 (or the pseudogene TRBV3-2) combines with J gene TRBJ1-2, with D possibly TRBD1 on 6 matching bases. Trimming left V 4 bases short and J 8 bases short, with 20 bases between. Germline CDR1 LGHDT, CDR2 YNNKEL (reference sequence). The CDR3 totals 15 residues. CDR3 residues: CASSPQGHRLGGYTF. The DNA for the CDR3 is TGTGCCAGCAGCCCTCAGGGGCATCGGCTCGGGGGCTACACCTTC.

V usage is TRBV7-8 and J usage is TRBJ2-1; the match to TRBD1 covers 9 bases. J lost 10 bases, V lost 5 bases, and 12 bases had no gene match. Germline CDR1 SGHVS, CDR2 FQNEAQ. The CDR3 has 15 amino acids. The CDR3 region has the DNA TGTGCCAGCAGCCTACGGGACAGGGCCTTAGGAGAGCAGTTCTTC. It translates to CASSLRDRALGEQFF.

The rearrangement uses TRBV15 and TRBJ2-5; no clear D. V was clipped by 1 base and J by 5 bases, with 14 bases between them. Per the germline V gene, CDR1 is LNHNV and CDR2 is YYDKDF (reference sequence). There are 15 residues in the CDR3. CDR3 amino acids: CATSRATDNMETQYF. In DNA, the CDR3 is TGTGCCACCAGCAGAGCGACTGATAATATGGAGACCCAGTACTTC.

This rearrangement joins TRBV6-1 to TRBJ1-5; TRBD1 is a possible D gene (5 bases). Germline CDR1 MNHNS, CDR2 SASEGT. Trimming removed 5 bases at V and 3 bases at J, with 14 bases between. CDR3 size: 15 residues. CDR3: CASSPDRFNNQPQHF. The CDR3 DNA follows: TGTGCCAGCAGTCCTGACAGATTCAACAATCAGCCCCAGCATTTT.

This clone was seen more than once but under ten times. V and J are TRBV1 and TRBJ2-1; the table's D call TRBD2 went unverified against the DNA. TRBV1 is assigned pseudogene status. This CDR3 is 17 amino acids long. The DNA for the CDR3 is TGCACCAGCAGCCGTAGGGAGTTCCTCGGCACCTACAATGAGCAGTTCTTC. It yields the protein CTSSRREFLGTYNEQFF.

In this sample, this clone turned up a few times. Other DNA sequences in the sample encode the same CDR3. The CDR3 DNA is TGTGCCAGCAGTGATAGCGGGGGGGCAGATACGCAGTATTTT. As protein: CASSDSGGADTQYF. The chain joins TRBV6-4 to TRBJ2-3; 11 bases are shared with TRBD2. CDR1 is MRHNA and CDR2 is SNTAGT in the germline V gene. The CDR3 runs to 14 residues. The V gene end was trimmed by 3 bases and the J gene end by 4 bases; junction bases not matched to a gene: 0.

This chain links TRBV4-3 with TRBJ2-6; D is undetermined. V lost 1 base to trimming and J lost 0 bases, with 7 bases between them. The CDR3 extends over 16 amino acids. The V gene's germline CDR1 is LGHNA and CDR2 YSLEER. DNA of the CDR3: TGCGCCAGCAGCCAAGTCATTGGCTCTGGGGCCAACGTCCTGACTTTC. Its translation: CASSQVIGSGANVLTF.

The chain is built from TRBV15 and TRBJ2-5; D is possibly TRBD1 or TRBD2 (5 bases each). The CDR3 has 14 amino acids. Germline V gene sequence: CDR1 LNHNV, CDR2 YYDKDF (reference sequence). Trimming shortened V by 8 bases and J by 2 bases, and 15 bases separated the two germline ends. CDR3 residues: CATAMRGRQETQYF. DNA for the CDR3: TGTGCCACCGCCATGAGGGGTAGACAAGAGACCCAGTACTTC.

The chain has TRBV18 and TRBJ1-5; possibly TRBD1 for D (5 bases). This CDR3 has 15 amino acids. Per the germline V gene, CDR1 is KGHSH and CDR2 is LQKENI. V was cut by 2 bases and J by 7 bases, with 15 bases left in between. CDR3 nucleotides: TGTGCCAGCTCACCATTTAGGGGCGCGGGACAGCCCCAGCATTTT. Protein product: CASSPFRGAGQPQHF.

The chain couples TRBV20-1 to TRBJ1-1, with D maybe TRBD1 (5 bases). V was trimmed by 3 bases and J by 3 bases, leaving 20 bases between them. The CDR3 contains 16 residues. Germline V gene lookup returns CDR1 DFQATT and CDR2 SNEGSKA (reference sequence). CDR3 region: CSASMSGKGAYTEAFF. The DNA for the CDR3 is TGCAGTGCTAGTATGTCAGGGAAAGGGGCTTACACTGAAGCTTTCTTT.

The chain's CDR3 is CATSVLGSEQYF. CDR3 sequence (DNA): TGTGCCACCAGTGTGTTAGGGAGTGAGCAGTACTTC. The V and J genes are TRBV24-1 and TRBJ2-7, with TRBD2 as a possible D gene (5 bases). This CDR3 contains 12 residues. V dropped 5 bases and J dropped 7 bases, with 11 bases sitting between them. Germline CDR1 reads KGHDR; CDR2 reads SFDVKD.

The chain joins TRBV4-3 to TRBJ2-1; 8 positions match TRBD1. CDR3 length equals 14 residues. Germline V lookup: CDR1 LGHNA, CDR2 YSLEER. J gave up 8 bases and V 4 bases, and 7 bases lay outside the gene matches. The DNA of the CDR3 is TGCGCCAGCAGCCTTAGGACAGGGCTGGATGAGCAGTTCTTC. It codes for CASSLRTGLDEQFF.

J is TRBJ1-2 and V is TRBV27; D is possibly TRBD1 (5 bases). The germline V gene has CDR1 MNHEY and CDR2 SMNVEV (reference sequence). The CDR3 is 13 residues long. Trimming left V 5 bases short and J 7 bases short, with 14 bases between. In DNA, the CDR3 is TGTGCCAGCAGTCCCGGGGCAGGGCTTGGCTACACCTTC. Protein product: CASSPGAGLGYTF.

This clone was detected only a few times. The chain has TRBV12-5 and TRBJ2-1, with D maybe TRBD2 (7 bases). With 6 bases removed from V and 12 bases from J, the gap between germline ends came to 18 bases. The CDR3 runs to 13 residues. Germline CDR1 is LGHNT and CDR2 is FRNRAP. The CDR3: CASGQGGGDLQFF. The CDR3 DNA reads TGTGCTAGTGGCCAGGGAGGGGGGGATCTGCAGTTCTTC.

V and J are TRBV5-1 and TRBJ2-3; 14 nucleotides line up with TRBD2. V shed 10 bases, J shed 8 bases, and the junction held 9 bases outside the gene matches. The CDR3 totals 14 residues. Germline CDR1 SGHRS, CDR2 YFSETQ. The CDR3 sequence is CACNPGTSGGTQYF. For the CDR3, the DNA is TGCGCCTGCAACCCGGGGACTAGCGGGGGTACGCAGTATTTT.

The gene calls are TRBV5-4 and TRBJ1-2; D is unclear. The CDR3 totals 14 residues. CDR1 and CDR2 (germline): SGHNT, YYREEE (reference sequence). V lost 0 bases, J lost 1 base, and 7 bases lay in between. CDR3 DNA: TGTGCCAGCAGCTTGGACAGCCGTAACTATGGCTACACCTTC. It codes for CASSLDSRNYGYTF.

The V call is TRBV6-1, the J call TRBJ2-2; 8 bases are shared with TRBD1. J gave up 7 bases and V 4 bases, and 11 bases lay outside the gene matches. Germline V gene lookup returns CDR1 MNHNS and CDR2 SASEGT. The CDR3 length is 16 residues. For the CDR3, the DNA is TGTGCCAGCAGTGCTGGACAGGGAATTATACTCGGGGAGCTGTTTTTT. Amino acid sequence: CASSAGQGIILGELFF.